These 22 T cell receptor beta chains were all obtained from the same sample, sequenced in a study of blood T cell repertoires in COVID-19. Sequencing was performed with immunoSEQ multiplex PCR; in TCRdb, only in-frame clones are kept and a portion is missing. The sample holds about 46,000 clones; about 88% are singletons and the top ten take around 3.1%. The sequenced material came from PBMCs or T cells enriched from blood (not recorded which). The receptors were gathered from a woman aged 45-60 years who had recovered from COVID-19.

J is TRBJ2-2 and V is TRBV5-4; tentatively, D is TRBD2 (7 bases). The CDR3 is 16 amino acids. Germline lookup yields CDR1 SGHNT and CDR2 YYREEE (reference sequence). Trimming stripped 4 bases from V and 5 bases from J, with 18 bases between. Written as DNA, the CDR3 is TGTGCCAGCAGCCCTGGAGGGAGGGGGTTGACCGGGGAGCTGTTTTTT. It translates to CASSPGGRGLTGELFF.

The chain couples TRBV2 to TRBJ1-6; TRBD1 aligns across 9 bases. V trimming: 6 bases; J trimming: 6 bases; junction bases outside the gene matches: 6. There are 15 residues in the CDR3. Per germline, CDR1 SNHLY and CDR2 FYNNEI. CDR3 region: CASRGQGGINSPLHF. Here the CDR3 DNA reads TGTGCCAGCAGGGGACAGGGAGGGATTAATTCACCCCTCCACTTT. The whole variable domain, remainder taken from reference TRBV2 and TRBJ1-6, is EPEVTQTPSHQVTQMGQEVILRCVPISNHLYFYWYRQILGQKVEFLVSFYNNEISEKSEIFDDQFSVERPDGSNFTLKIRSTKLEDSAMYFCASRGQGGINSPLHFGNGTRLTVT.

This rearrangement joins TRBV2 to TRBJ2-5; TRBD2 aligns across 8 bases. Germline V gives CDR1 SNHLY, CDR2 FYNNEI. The CDR3 loop spans 16 amino acids. J was trimmed by 5 bases and V by 5 bases; bases with no gene match: 13. In DNA form, the CDR3 reads TGTGCCAGCAGTCATTTCGGGGGGGCGCGTCTGGAGACCCAGTACTTC. It translates to CASSHFGGARLETQYF. Supplemented by reference TRBV2 and TRBJ2-5, the full variable domain reads EPEVTQTPSHQVTQMGQEVILRCVPISNHLYFYWYRQILGQKVEFLVSFYNNEISEKSEIFDDQFSVERPDGSNFTLKIRSTKLEDSAMYFCASSHFGGARLETQYFGPGTRLLVL.

The CDR3 protein is CASSSQVNTEAFF. The CDR3 nucleotides read TGCGCCAGCAGCTCTCAGGTCAACACTGAAGCTTTCTTT. V and J are TRBV5-1 and TRBJ1-1, with unresolved D. This CDR3 spans 13 amino acids. The ends were cut back, 3 bases at V and 2 bases at J, with 8 bases in the middle. Germline CDR1 is SGHRS and CDR2 is YFSETQ.

The chain combines TRBV2 with TRBJ1-5; the D gene is possibly TRBD1 (5 bases). Looked up from germline, CDR1 is SNHLY and CDR2 is FYNNEI. Trimming pared 4 bases from V and 5 bases from J, leaving 15 bases between. There are 15 residues in the CDR3. This CDR3 reads CASSVQGPMDQPQHF. The CDR3 DNA sequence: TGTGCCAGCAGTGTGCAGGGCCCTATGGATCAGCCCCAGCATTTT.

V and J are TRBV6-5 and TRBJ1-2, with 9 bases matching TRBD1. Germline V gene lookup returns CDR1 MNHEY and CDR2 SVGAGI. After removal of 5 bases from V and 4 bases from J, the junction contained 8 bases not matched to a gene. CDR3 length equals 15 residues. In DNA form, the CDR3 reads TGTGCCAGCAGTCTTTCGCGGGGACAGGGCTATGGCTACACCTTC. Amino acids: CASSLSRGQGYGYTF.

V gene TRBV5-1 combines with J gene TRBJ2-7; D may be TRBD1 (6 bases). Trimming left V 2 bases short and J 2 bases short, with 11 bases between. The germline CDR1 and CDR2 sequences are SGHRS and YFSETQ. CDR3 length: 14 residues. CDR3 region: CASSFGTNTYEQYF. The CDR3, as DNA: TGCGCCAGCAGCTTCGGGACAAATACCTACGAGCAGTACTTC.

This clone has just a few counts. The V call is TRBV7-9, the J call TRBJ1-6; D not certain. Germline V CDR1 and CDR2: SEHNR, FQNEAQ (reference sequence). Deletions cut 1 base from V and 7 bases from J, with 11 bases between. This CDR3 comprises 15 residues. The CDR3 coding sequence is TGTGCCAGCAGCTTAGGAGGAGGATCGAATTCACCCCTCCACTTT. Protein: CASSLGGGSNSPLHF.

The gene calls are TRBV28 and TRBJ1-1; no clear D gene. V lost 2 bases and J 3 bases, leaving 10 bases between the germline ends. The CDR3 totals 14 residues. Germline-derived CDR1 and CDR2 are MDHEN and SYDVKM. The CDR3 bases are TGTGCCAGCAGTTTAGGGGAGCATTACACTGAAGCTTTCTTT. Protein sequence: CASSLGEHYTEAFF.

The CDR3 nucleotides are TGTGCCAGCAGTTATCGTACAGGGGTTCTGAACACTGAAGCTTTCTTT. It specifies CASSYRTGVLNTEAFF. The rearrangement uses TRBV6-5 and TRBJ1-1, with TRBD1 matching 7 bases. V shed 3 bases, J shed 0 bases, and the junction held 7 bases outside the gene matches. The CDR3 sequence is 16 residues long. Germline V CDR1 and CDR2: MNHEY, SVGAGI.

As to this clone: Other DNA sequences in this sample translate to the same CDR3. The chain joins TRBV6-5 to TRBJ2-1; D not certain. The germline gives CDR1 MNHEY, CDR2 SVGAGI. The CDR3 runs 14 residues. Trimming removed 6 bases at V and 3 bases at J, with 12 bases between. The CDR3: CASRPRSGYNEQFF. The CDR3 region has the DNA TGTGCCAGCAGACCTAGATCCGGCTACAATGAGCAGTTCTTC.

The CDR3 loop is CASSLRGVPNSPLHF. The CDR3 region has the DNA TGTGCCAGCAGCTTACGGGGGGTCCCTAATTCACCCCTCCACTTT. The chain is built from TRBV7-9 and TRBJ1-6, with D possibly TRBD1 on 5 matching bases. Between the trimmed V and J ends, which lost 2 bases and 6 bases, there was a span of 11 bases. This CDR3 has 15 amino acids. Germline CDR1 SEHNR, CDR2 FQNEAQ (reference sequence).

This clone was detected only a few times. This same CDR3 is encoded by further DNA sequences in the sample. This chain uses TRBV19 with TRBJ2-7; 8 bases match TRBD1. The V segment lost 5 bases and the J segment 1 base; nucleotides outside the gene matches: 4. Germline V CDR1 and CDR2: LNHDA, SQIVND (reference sequence). This CDR3 contains 14 residues. CDR3 protein: CASSLRTGSYEQYF. DNA for the CDR3: TGTGCCAGTAGTCTTCGGACAGGGTCCTACGAGCAGTACTTC.

The V call is TRBV4-2, the J call TRBJ2-1; perhaps TRBD1 as D (5 bases). V lost 0 bases and J lost 7, with 13 bases in between. The CDR3 runs to 15 residues. Germline V gene sequence: CDR1 LGHNA, CDR2 YNFKEQ. CDR3 sequence: CASSQESRDWNEQFF. DNA for the CDR3: TGTGCCAGCAGCCAAGAGTCCAGGGATTGGAATGAGCAGTTCTTC.

V gene TRBV19 combines with J gene TRBJ2-1; TRBD1 agrees at 7 bases. The germline V gene encodes CDR1 LNHDA and CDR2 SQIVND (reference sequence). The CDR3 sequence is 14 residues long. J was trimmed by 5 bases and V by 5 bases; bases with no gene match: 6. CDR3 in amino acids: CASSGWTGNNEQFF. In DNA, the CDR3 is TGTGCCAGTAGTGGGTGGACAGGAAACAATGAGCAGTTCTTC.

V usage is TRBV18 and J usage is TRBJ2-4; 11 bases agree with TRBD1. The germline V gene has CDR1 KGHSH and CDR2 LQKENI. The CDR3 consists of 14 residues. V gave up 6 bases and J gave up 6 bases; unmatched junction bases: 4. DNA of the CDR3: TGTGCCAGCTCGCCTGGACAGGGGGCAAACATTCAGTACTTC. The encoded protein is CASSPGQGANIQYF.

This chain uses TRBV9 with TRBJ2-5; 9 nucleotides match TRBD2. Trimming cost V 2 bases and J 4 bases; bases outside gene matches: 9. The length of the CDR3 is 16 residues. Germline V lookup: CDR1 SGDLS, CDR2 YYNGEE. In DNA form, the CDR3 reads TGTGCCAGCAGCGTTGGTGCGGGGGGGCCTACAGAGACCCAGTACTTC. Residues: CASSVGAGGPTETQYF.

The chain recombines TRBV19 with TRBJ1-1; D possibly corresponds to TRBD1 (5 bases). CDR1 and CDR2 (germline): LNHDA, SQIVND (reference sequence). The V end lost 5 bases, the J end lost 0 bases, and 19 bases lay between the germline ends. CDR3 length equals 17 residues. The CDR3 is CASSENGATGLNTEAFF. In DNA, the CDR3 is TGTGCCAGTAGTGAGAACGGCGCCACAGGTCTGAACACTGAAGCTTTCTTT.

The gene calls are TRBV7-6 and TRBJ1-1, with D hard to call. Per germline, CDR1 SGHVS and CDR2 FNYEAQ. Trimming stripped 5 bases from V and 7 bases from J, with 14 bases between. The CDR3 has 13 residues. In DNA form, the CDR3 reads TGTGCCAGCAGCGCCCGGTCTGAGCGTGAAGCTTTCTTT. Its translation is CASSARSEREAFF. The entire variable domain, with the rest obtained from reference TRBV7-6 and TRBJ1-1, is as follows: GAGVSQSPRYKVTKRGQDVALRCDPISGHVSLYWYRQALGQGPEFLTYFNYEAQQDKSGLPNDRFSAERPEGSISTLTIQRTEQRDSAMYRCASSARSEREAFFGQGTRLTVV.

The chain is built from TRBV6-5 and TRBJ1-2; D perhaps matches TRBD1 (5 bases). This CDR3 comprises 14 residues. V dropped 5 bases and J dropped 4 bases, with 14 bases sitting between them. The V gene's germline CDR1 is MNHEY and CDR2 SVGAGI. CDR3 amino acids: CASSLPGRFYGYTF. CDR3 bases: TGTGCCAGCAGTCTTCCAGGGCGGTTCTATGGCTACACCTTC.

The chain carries TRBV7-2 and TRBJ1-2; the D gene is possibly TRBD1 (5 bases). This CDR3 region has 14 residues. CDR1 is SGHTA and CDR2 is FQGNSA in the germline V gene. Trimming removed 4 bases at V and 8 bases at J, with 17 bases between. The CDR3 coding sequence is TGTGCCAGCAGCTCGTTCCTTGGGCCAGGGGGCTACACCTTC. Translated: CASSSFLGPGGYTF.

The chain recombines TRBV2 with TRBJ1-5; D ambiguous. CDR1 and CDR2 (germline): SNHLY, FYNNEI. With 5 bases removed from V and 0 bases from J, the gap between germline ends came to 11 bases. The CDR3 sequence is 15 residues long. In nucleotides, the CDR3 is TGTGCCAGCAGTATCAGGAGGGATAGCAATCAGCCCCAGCATTTT. Protein product: CASSIRRDSNQPQHF.